This is a list of T cell receptor beta chains from one sample in a study of control samples from healthy donors and cancer patients. TCRdb keeps only in-frame clones here, not all; method: immunoSEQ multiplex PCR. The table lists 100,000 or so clones, around 80% of them singletons, with about 10% in the top ten. The sequenced material came from blood. The receptors shown here come from a woman in her 30s in good health. Both conserved end residues are part of each CDR3. The order of the fields is V gene, clone size, J gene, D gene, CDR3 protein. A D gene is named only where the DNA matches it firmly. Not every row has a clone size; where given, it reads once, few, many or a size class.

v_gene: TRBV4-3
abundance: -
j_gene: TRBJ2-2
d_gene: -
CDR3aa: CASSQETGTGELFF

v_gene: TRBV5-5
abundance: few
j_gene: TRBJ2-2
d_gene: TRBD1
CDR3aa: CASSLADRGTGELFF

v_gene: TRBV19
abundance: -
j_gene: TRBJ2-7
d_gene: -
CDR3aa: CASSLGTSEQYF

v_gene: TRBV4-3
abundance: -
j_gene: TRBJ2-1
d_gene: TRBD1
CDR3aa: CASSHHRDRNDEQFF

v_gene: TRBV27
abundance: -
j_gene: TRBJ2-7
d_gene: -
CDR3aa: CASSGDHQSPYEQYF

v_gene: TRBV6-6
abundance: once
j_gene: TRBJ2-7
d_gene: -
CDR3aa: CASSLGLHYEQYF

v_gene: TRBV11-2
abundance: -
j_gene: TRBJ2-7
d_gene: TRBD1
CDR3aa: CASSSHWDRGYEQYF

v_gene: TRBV11-2
abundance: few
j_gene: TRBJ2-7
d_gene: -
CDR3aa: CASTEGPPSYEQYF

v_gene: TRBV5-5
abundance: -
j_gene: TRBJ1-5
d_gene: -
CDR3aa: CASSLVAGDQPQHF

v_gene: TRBV11-2
abundance: -
j_gene: TRBJ2-5
d_gene: -
CDR3aa: CASSLAVQETQYF

v_gene: TRBV4-3
abundance: few
j_gene: TRBJ1-6
d_gene: -
CDR3aa: CASSQGRRGSPLHF

v_gene: TRBV3-1/TRBV3-2
abundance: -
j_gene: TRBJ1-2
d_gene: TRBD1
CDR3aa: CASSQDGQGGIYGYTF

v_gene: TRBV24-1
abundance: -
j_gene: TRBJ2-3
d_gene: -
CDR3aa: CATSDLLNTDTQYF

v_gene: TRBV2
abundance: few
j_gene: TRBJ2-3
d_gene: TRBD2
CDR3aa: CASSGLAGGPPDTQYF

v_gene: TRBV7-2
abundance: once
j_gene: TRBJ2-7
d_gene: TRBD1
CDR3aa: CASSLDRQGLEQYF

v_gene: TRBV18
abundance: -
j_gene: TRBJ2-1
d_gene: TRBD2
CDR3aa: CASSPTSGGFLDEQFF

v_gene: TRBV30
abundance: few
j_gene: TRBJ1-5
d_gene: -
CDR3aa: CAWSPQGNQPQHF

v_gene: TRBV6-2/TRBV6-3
abundance: -
j_gene: TRBJ2-7
d_gene: TRBD1
CDR3aa: CASSQTGPAEQYF

v_gene: TRBV7-8
abundance: -
j_gene: TRBJ1-1
d_gene: -
CDR3aa: CASSLAVRGENTEAFF

v_gene: TRBV7-2
abundance: -
j_gene: TRBJ2-5
d_gene: -
CDR3aa: CASSFGAGSETQYF

v_gene: TRBV27
abundance: once
j_gene: TRBJ1-2
d_gene: -
CDR3aa: CASSLRGGYGYTF

v_gene: TRBV5-8
abundance: -
j_gene: TRBJ2-7
d_gene: TRBD1
CDR3aa: CASSLEQGYEQYF

v_gene: TRBV5-1
abundance: -
j_gene: TRBJ1-1
d_gene: -
CDR3aa: CASSWAGEGTEAFF

v_gene: TRBV6-5
abundance: -
j_gene: TRBJ1-5
d_gene: -
CDR3aa: CASTQEEGYNQPQHF

v_gene: TRBV9
abundance: few
j_gene: TRBJ2-7
d_gene: -
CDR3aa: CASSVAFQLPYEQYF

v_gene: TRBV13
abundance: once
j_gene: TRBJ1-2
d_gene: -
CDR3aa: CASSPTGVGYTF

v_gene: TRBV5-1
abundance: -
j_gene: TRBJ2-7
d_gene: TRBD1
CDR3aa: CASSSIQGASYEQYF

v_gene: TRBV24-1
abundance: -
j_gene: TRBJ2-7
d_gene: TRBD2
CDR3aa: CATSDGIAGASYEQYF

v_gene: TRBV3-1/TRBV3-2
abundance: -
j_gene: TRBJ1-4
d_gene: -
CDR3aa: CASSQMREKLFF

v_gene: TRBV6-2/TRBV6-3
abundance: once
j_gene: TRBJ1-1
d_gene: -
CDR3aa: CASSYLIGGPETEAFF

v_gene: TRBV6-1
abundance: few
j_gene: TRBJ2-3
d_gene: -
CDR3aa: CASSESHTDTQYF

v_gene: TRBV6-6
abundance: -
j_gene: TRBJ2-1
d_gene: -
CDR3aa: CASLLSSYNEQFF

v_gene: TRBV7-2
abundance: -
j_gene: TRBJ1-3
d_gene: -
CDR3aa: CASSPRPGNTIYF

v_gene: TRBV11-3
abundance: -
j_gene: TRBJ2-3
d_gene: TRBD2
CDR3aa: CASSLGTSGPDTQYF

v_gene: TRBV13
abundance: -
j_gene: TRBJ2-5
d_gene: -
CDR3aa: CASSPLRGETQYF

v_gene: TRBV11-2
abundance: -
j_gene: TRBJ1-6
d_gene: TRBD1
CDR3aa: CASRLTGVAYNSPLHF